The 2 T cell receptor beta chains reported below all come from one sample, sequenced in a study of early T cells in non-severe SARS-CoV-2 infection. TCRdb fed the 5' RACE reads into MiXCR, producing one record per CDR3 protein. The data contain some 60,000 distinct CDR3 sequences, about 9.1% of them singletons. Sequencing input: whole blood. All receptors derive from an adult who was a healthcare worker with PCR-confirmed SARS-CoV-2 infection or an uninfected control (not recorded which).

This clonotype appeared a few times. The chain uses TRBV20-1 and TRBJ1-1; TRBD1 is a possible D gene (6 bases). The CDR3 consists of 14 residues. Looked up from germline, CDR1 is DFQATT and CDR2 is SNEGSKA (reference sequence). The germline V and J ends were trimmed by 0 bases and 5 bases, with 13 bases remaining between them. Written as DNA, the CDR3 is TGCAGTGCTAGAGAACCGGGGGCCGGGACTGAAGCTTTCTTT. Translation: CSAREPGAGTEAFF.

The chain uses TRBV10-3 and TRBJ1-2; TRBD1 aligns across 8 bases. The junction had 4 bases not matched to a gene; V was cut back by 11 bases and J by 8 bases. The CDR3 sequence is 10 residues long. Germline lookup yields CDR1 ENHRY and CDR2 SYGVKD. The CDR3 protein is CAAQGEGYTF. CDR3 coding DNA: TGTGCCGCACAGGGGGAAGGCTACACCTTC.